Following are 10 T cell receptor beta chains from one sample sequenced in a study of T cell repertoires in cytomegalovirus infection. TCRdb passed the reads through MiXCR, listing each CDR3 protein once. The sample consists of around 200,000 distinct CDR3 sequences, about a sixth of them appearing once. Specimen: CD8+ T cells from PBMCs. Receptors were obtained from a human donor in good health (CMV status not recorded). Some clones in this sample may be carry-over from other donors' samples.

This clonotype was observed a handful of times. The chain couples TRBV6-2 or TRBV6-3 to TRBJ1-4; no clear D gene. Germline values: CDR1 MNHEY, CDR2 SVGEGT. The length of the CDR3 is 15 residues. With 6 bases removed from V and 0 bases from J, the gap between germline ends came to 11 bases. CDR3 bases: TGTGCCAGCAGATCCGACGGCCCAACTAATGAAAAACTGTTTTTT. Protein sequence: CASRSDGPTNEKLFF.

This clonotype showed up just a few times. The rearrangement joins TRBV29-1 to TRBJ1-2; possible D gene TRBD1, 5 bases. There are 17 residues in the CDR3. CDR1 is SQVTM and CDR2 is ANQGSEA in the germline V gene. V was trimmed by 4 bases and J by 2 bases, leaving 23 bases between them. The CDR3: CSVGRLSRAKRNYGYTF. The CDR3 nucleotides read TGCAGCGTTGGACGCTTGAGCAGGGCGAAGAGGAACTATGGCTACACCTTC.

Comment on this clonotype: At one end, the junction sequence differs from germline, possibly due to a read error. This chain joins TRBV7-9 and TRBJ2-3, with a possible D match to TRBD1 (5 bases). The CDR3 length is 15 residues. CDR1 SEHNR and CDR2 FQNEAQ come from the germline V gene (reference sequence). The CDR3 bases are TGTGCCAGCAGCCCGCCCGGCCAGGGCACGGATACGCAGTATTTT. Its translation: CASSPPGQGTDTQYF.

The chain links TRBV11-2 to TRBJ1-1, with no clear D. Germline V gives CDR1 SGHAT, CDR2 FQNNGV. V was pared by 2 bases and J by 0 bases, with 10 bases between. The CDR3 is 15 residues long. Written as DNA, the CDR3 is TGTGCCAGCAGCTTAAGAGCAGCGATGAACACTGAAGCTTTCTTT. Its protein is CASSLRAAMNTEAFF.

This clonotype turned up a few times. The rearrangement joins TRBV6-1 to TRBJ1-2; 7 bases are a match to TRBD1. This CDR3 comprises 13 residues. Germline-derived CDR1 and CDR2 are MNHNS and SASEGT. Losses at the gene ends were 7 bases for V and 0 bases for J; bases not matched to a gene: 2. CDR3 coding DNA: TGTGCCAGCATCGGACAGGCTAACTATGGCTACACCTTC. Protein sequence: CASIGQANYGYTF.

The chain has TRBV6-6 and TRBJ1-1; no clear D gene. The V and J ends lost 7 bases and 5 bases respectively, with 11 bases between them. The V gene's germline CDR1 is MNHNY and CDR2 SVGAGI (reference sequence). The CDR3 loop spans 12 amino acids. Here the CDR3 reads CASTREETEAFF. The CDR3 DNA is TGTGCCAGCACCCGGGAAGAGACTGAAGCTTTCTTT.

In this sample, this clonotype turned up many times. V and J are TRBV7-6 and TRBJ2-1; TRBD1 matches 9 bases. Germline loops: CDR1 SGHVS, CDR2 FNYEAQ. This CDR3 spans 17 amino acids. Trimming took 0 bases from V and 4 from J; bases not matched to a gene: 7. The DNA for the CDR3 is TGTGCCAGCAGCTTAGCGTTGGGACAGGGCCCGTACAATGAGCAGTTCTTC. Translating it yields CASSLALGQGPYNEQFF.

This clonotype came up many times. The CDR3 here is CASSSGQGYNEQFF. For the CDR3, the DNA is TGTGCCAGCTCCTCGGGACAGGGTTACAATGAGCAGTTCTTC. The rearrangement uses TRBV28 and TRBJ2-1, with TRBD1 matching 9 bases. J gave up 4 bases and V 8 bases, and 6 bases lay outside the gene matches. Germline assignment: CDR1 MDHEN and CDR2 SYDVKM. The CDR3 is made up of 14 amino acids.

This clonotype was recorded many times. The V call is TRBV7-8, the J call TRBJ1-1; possibly TRBD1 for D (5 bases). CDR3 length: 13 amino acids. The germline gives CDR1 SGHVS, CDR2 FQNEAQ. V was clipped by 1 base and J by 5 bases, with 8 bases between them. CDR3 amino acids: CASSLGQMTEAFF. In nucleotides, the CDR3 is TGTGCCAGCAGCTTAGGACAGATGACTGAAGCTTTCTTT.

This clonotype came up many times. This sequence joins TRBV3-1 and TRBJ2-1; D possibly corresponds to TRBD2 (5 bases). Per germline, CDR1 LGHDT and CDR2 YNNKEL (reference sequence). Trimming took 4 bases from V and 1 from J, leaving 17 bases between them. The CDR3 runs 17 residues. CDR3 in DNA: TGTGCCAGCAGCCCCTTGGAGGCGGGTGATTCCTACAATGAGCAGTTCTTC. Encoded protein: CASSPLEAGDSYNEQFF.